A selection of T cell receptor beta chains follows, all from one sample in a study of control samples from healthy donors and cancer patients. TCRdb's copy holds only in-frame clones and misses some; the assay was immunoSEQ multiplex PCR. The table records tens of thousands of clones, 92% of them present only once. Sequencing used PBMCs. The receptors were gathered from a man aged 35-49 years with colorectal cancer. CDR3s leave out the opening cysteine and the closing phenylalanine or tryptophan. The D gene is left open where the match is weak. Clone size is shown for a subset of rows, as once, few, many or a class of expanded clone.

TRBJ1-1 | . | . | TRBV5-1 | ASSEGPSGTEAF
TRBJ2-7 | . | TRBD2 | TRBV6-1 | ASSDASSGDYEQY
TRBJ1-5 | . | TRBD1 | TRBV6-5 | ASRSGQPSNQPQH
TRBJ1-1 | . | . | TRBV18 | ASSPFRTTDTEAF
TRBJ2-1 | . | TRBD2 | TRBV6-5 | AVTGLAGNEQF
TRBJ1-2 | . | . | TRBV5-4 | ASSFDYGYT
TRBJ2-1 | . | . | TRBV6-4 | ASSDWAGNNEQF
TRBJ2-3 | . | TRBD2 | TRBV7-3 | ASGLAGRTSTDTQY
TRBJ2-3 | . | . | TRBV7-6 | ASSRWTASTDTQY
TRBJ1-1 | once | TRBD1 | TRBV6-5 | ASSQRQGRTEAF
TRBJ2-1 | . | . | TRBV6-5 | ASSYSLPARGHEQF
TRBJ2-5 | once | TRBD2 | TRBV4-2 | ASSQDSTSEETQY
TRBJ1-1 | . | . | TRBV5-3 | ARSCIKGRLPNTEAF
TRBJ1-1 | . | . | TRBV18 | ASSPERSDAAF
TRBJ1-5 | . | . | TRBV27 | ASSLAGANQPQH
TRBJ1-2 | . | . | TRBV6-5 | ASTPGTHIGGYT
TRBJ2-7 | . | TRBD1 | TRBV6-5 | ASSTGTGYRYEQY
TRBJ1-5 | once | . | TRBV2 | ASRGQNNQPQH
TRBJ2-7 | . | TRBD2 | TRBV7-2 | ASSLGREGVGEQY
TRBJ1-3 | . | . | TRBV6-5 | ASSDSGNTIY
TRBJ2-1 | once | TRBD2 | TRBV7-2 | ASSLLWTSGDNEQF
TRBJ2-5 | . | . | TRBV3-1/TRBV3-2 | ASSQGRVGTQY
TRBJ2-2 | . | . | TRBV10-2 | ASSETGTRSTGELF
TRBJ2-1 | . | . | TRBV5-1 | ASSSRPGQGGFYNEQF
TRBJ1-1 | . | . | TRBV6-5 | ASSRINTEAF
TRBJ2-1 | . | TRBD2 | TRBV7-3 | ASSLMGSGMSEQF
TRBJ2-7 | . | . | TRBV2 | ASSEIIGLYEQY
TRBJ2-4 | . | . | TRBV6-2/TRBV6-3 | ASSYDRIAKNIQY
TRBJ1-2 | . | . | TRBV4-1 | ASSQDQRRTGLNYGYT
TRBJ1-6 | once | . | TRBV3-1/TRBV3-2 | ASSQDMRNSPLH
TRBJ2-5 | . | TRBD1 | TRBV6-5 | ASSGGQGKETQY
TRBJ1-1 | once | . | TRBV6-2/TRBV6-3 | ASSYSTTPDSLEAF
TRBJ2-5 | . | TRBD1 | TRBV7-2 | ASSSYTGGSETQY
TRBJ2-7 | . | . | TRBV18 | ASSPDLLGEQY
TRBJ2-1 | . | TRBD2 | TRBV4-3 | ASSQTPSGAVF
TRBJ2-5 | . | . | TRBV10-2 | ASSESSYQETQY
TRBJ2-7 | . | . | TRBV15 | ATSRSRDKSSYEQY
TRBJ1-3 | . | TRBD1 | TRBV6-5 | ASRQRGQGNTIY
TRBJ1-3 | . | . | TRBV9 | ASSPTGNTIY
TRBJ2-2 | . | . | TRBV7-2 | ASSLAQSTGELF
TRBJ2-3 | . | . | TRBV5-1 | ASSLGTLTDTQY
TRBJ1-2 | once | TRBD1 | TRBV19 | ASNGQGVYGYT
TRBJ2-3 | . | TRBD2 | TRBV6-6 | ASSYPSGGGTDTQY
TRBJ2-5 | . | TRBD1 | TRBV5-1 | ASSFATGTEETQY
TRBJ2-3 | . | . | TRBV9 | ASSLLSGSTDTQY
TRBJ2-3 | . | . | TRBV5-4 | ASSLGGISTDTQY
TRBJ1-4 | . | . | TRBV5-4 | ASSLTTNEKLF
TRBJ1-6 | . | . | TRBV10-3 | ATPWGVHPLH
TRBJ2-1 | . | . | TRBV6-2/TRBV6-3 | ASSYPTVSQF
TRBJ2-5 | . | TRBD2 | TRBV5-4 | ASSFSRGDQETQY